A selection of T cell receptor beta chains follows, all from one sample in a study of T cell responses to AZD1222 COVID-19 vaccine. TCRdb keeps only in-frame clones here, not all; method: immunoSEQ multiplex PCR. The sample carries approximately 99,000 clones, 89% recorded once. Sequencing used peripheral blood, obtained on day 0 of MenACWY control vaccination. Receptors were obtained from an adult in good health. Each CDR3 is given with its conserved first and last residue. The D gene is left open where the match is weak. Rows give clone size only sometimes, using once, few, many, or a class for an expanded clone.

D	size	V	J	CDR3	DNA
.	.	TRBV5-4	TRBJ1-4	CASSLGNPGYNEKLFF	TGTGCCAGCAGCTTGGGCAATCCGGGGTATAATGAAAAACTGTTTTTT
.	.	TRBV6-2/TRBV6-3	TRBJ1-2	CASSYSKHYGYTF	TGTGCCAGCAGTTACTCGAAGCACTATGGCTACACCTTC
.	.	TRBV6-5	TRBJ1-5	CASSYSLGSNQPQHF	TGTGCCAGCAGTTACTCGCTTGGCAGCAATCAGCCCCAGCATTTT
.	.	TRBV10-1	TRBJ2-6	CASSPAGGANVLTF	TGCGCCAGCAGTCCGGCGGGAGGGGCCAACGTCCTGACTTTC
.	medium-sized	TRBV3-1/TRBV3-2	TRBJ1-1	CASSREGLTEAFF	TGTGCCAGCAGCCGCGAGGGGCTCACTGAAGCTTTCTTT
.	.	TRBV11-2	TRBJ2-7	CASSLESGRYEQYF	TGTGCCAGCAGCTTAGAGTCGGGTCGGTACGAGCAGTACTTC
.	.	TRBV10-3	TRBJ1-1	CAISPPGKNTEAFF	TGTGCCATCAGCCCCCCGGGGAAGAACACTGAAGCTTTCTTT
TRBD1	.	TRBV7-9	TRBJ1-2	CASSYDRVGYTF	TGTGCCAGCAGTTATGACAGGGTCGGCTACACCTTC
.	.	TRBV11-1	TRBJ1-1	CASSPSGVDTEAFF	TGTGCCAGCAGTCCATCAGGGGTTGACACTGAAGCTTTCTTT
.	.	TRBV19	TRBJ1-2	CASSVADGSYGYTF	TGTGCCAGTAGTGTGGCGGACGGCAGCTATGGCTACACCTTC